These 29 T cell receptor beta chains were all obtained from the same sample, sequenced in a study of shared clonotypes between healthy human individuals. This table comes from immunoSEQ multiplex PCR, and its TCRdb copy is limited to in-frame clones, with some not included. The sample holds some 2 million clones, about 95% seen once. The naive CD8 fraction comprised CD45RO-negative cells positively selected for CCR7 and excluded terminally differentiated effector memory CD45RA+ cells. The sample was naive CD8+ T cells sorted from blood. Source of these receptors: a young man in good health.

The gene calls are TRBV10-2 and TRBJ2-7, with 7 bases fitting TRBD2. Germline-derived CDR1 and CDR2 are WSHSY and SAAADI. The V gene end was trimmed by 6 bases and the J gene end by 2 bases; junction bases not matched to a gene: 7. The CDR3 is made up of 14 amino acids. CDR3 DNA: TGCGCCAGCAGGTCTAGCGGACTACCCTACGAGCAGTACTTC. Protein sequence: CASRSSGLPYEQYF.

The genes are TRBV9 and TRBJ2-1, with a tentative D call TRBD1 (6 bases). Trimming stripped 3 bases from V and 4 bases from J, with 14 bases between. The CDR3 extends over 15 amino acids. Germline-derived CDR1 and CDR2 are SGDLS and YYNGEE. The CDR3, as DNA: TGTGCCAGCAGCGGCACCGGGACAAATTACAATGAGCAGTTCTTC. It yields the protein CASSGTGTNYNEQFF.

This rearrangement joins TRBV30 to TRBJ1-2; D is unresolved. This CDR3 comprises 16 residues. CDR1 is GTSNPN and CDR2 is SVGIG in the germline V gene (reference sequence). The V end lost 0 bases, the J end lost 5 bases, and 19 bases lay between the germline ends. The CDR3 is CAWSVNPLGSTYGYTF. DNA of the CDR3: TGTGCCTGGAGTGTAAACCCCTTAGGATCCACTTATGGCTACACCTTC.

The sample holds one count of this clone. This sample includes further DNA sequences coding for the same CDR3. The chain couples TRBV29-1 to TRBJ2-2; D uncertain. The CDR3 spans 13 residues. The germline gives CDR1 SQVTM, CDR2 ANQGSEA. V shed 6 bases and J shed 1 base, with 9 bases lying between them. CDR3 coding DNA: TGCAGCGTGATTGGCCAGAACACCGGGGAGCTGTTTTTT. Amino acids: CSVIGQNTGELFF.

This clone was recorded once. The rearrangement uses TRBV5-1 and TRBJ2-2, with D possibly matching TRBD1 (7 bases). The CDR3 totals 16 residues. Germline assignment: CDR1 SGHRS and CDR2 YFSETQ. V was shortened by 6 bases and J by 4 bases, with 19 bases between the two germline ends. The CDR3 sequence is CASKIGGDSGTGELFF. The CDR3 bases are TGCGCCAGCAAAATCGGCGGGGACAGTGGCACCGGGGAGCTGTTTTTT. The full variable domain, its missing parts supplied by reference TRBV5-1 and TRBJ2-2, is KAGVTQTPRYLIKTRGQQVTLSCSPISGHRSVSWYQQTPGQGLQFLFEYFSETQRNKGNFPGRFSGRQFSNSRSEMNVSTLELGDSALYLCASKIGGDSGTGELFFGEGSRLTVL.

The chain combines TRBV14 with TRBJ2-7; 7 bases are shared with TRBD2. V was pared by 0 bases and J by 4 bases, with 9 bases of the junction left unmatched. Germline CDR1 and CDR2: SGHDN and FVKESK. The CDR3 runs 16 residues. CDR3 residues: CASSQDVLANPYEQYF. CDR3 DNA: TGTGCCAGCAGCCAAGATGTACTAGCGAATCCTTACGAGCAGTACTTC. The full variable domain, completed using reference TRBV14 and TRBJ2-7, is EAGVTQFPSHSVIEKGQTVTLRCDPISGHDNLYWYRRVMGKEIKFLLHFVKESKQDESGMPNNRFLAERTGGTYSTLKVQPAELEDSGVYFCASSQDVLANPYEQYFGPGTRLTVT.

Concerning this clone: Possible read error: a much larger clone is one base away. The J gene is TRBJ1-2, the V gene TRBV6-5; 12 nucleotides match TRBD1. V was clipped by 5 bases and J by 4 bases; unmatched bases: 5. Germline V gene sequence: CDR1 MNHEY, CDR2 SVGAGI. CDR3 length equals 15 residues. The DNA of the CDR3 is TGTGCCAGCAGTCCCGGGACAGGGGGCAGCTATGGCTACACCTTC. Amino acid sequence: CASSPGTGGSYGYTF.

V usage is TRBV5-1 and J usage is TRBJ1-6; TRBD1 might be the D (5 bases). Germline CDR1 and CDR2: SGHRS and YFSETQ. The CDR3 loop spans 16 amino acids. V was cut by 0 bases and J by 2 bases, with 9 bases left in between. This CDR3 is CASSLDGATYNSPLHF. As DNA, the CDR3 is TGCGCCAGCAGCTTGGATGGGGCTACCTATAATTCACCCCTCCACTTT.

The rearrangement joins TRBV29-1 to TRBJ2-7; a possible D gene is TRBD1 (5 bases). Germline V CDR1 and CDR2: SQVTM, ANQGSEA. The CDR3 covers 12 residues. The V gene lost 4 bases and the J gene lost 3 bases, with 10 bases spanning the gap. CDR3 loop: CSVVSGNYEQYF. CDR3 nucleotide sequence: TGCAGCGTTGTATCAGGGAACTACGAGCAGTACTTC.

The chain carries TRBV13 and TRBJ2-1; D might be TRBD1 or TRBD2, each matching 5 bases. Trimming removed 5 bases from V and 9 bases from J, with 20 bases in between. The CDR3 totals 15 residues. Germline CDR1 is PRHDT and CDR2 is FYEKMQ (reference sequence). The chain's CDR3 is CASSPPVGNGGEQFF. CDR3 nucleotides: TGTGCCAGCAGCCCCCCCGTTGGGAATGGGGGTGAGCAGTTCTTC.

The chain carries TRBV2 and TRBJ1-6, with a weak D call TRBD1 (5 bases). The CDR3 spans 18 residues. CDR1 SNHLY and CDR2 FYNNEI come from the germline V gene. Trimming cost V 1 base and J 8 bases, with 21 bases left between them. The CDR3 sequence: CASSEGRAGILKDSPLHF. The CDR3 nucleotides are TGTGCCAGCAGTGAAGGCCGGGCAGGGATCCTTAAAGATTCACCCCTCCACTTT. Supplemented by reference TRBV2 and TRBJ1-6, the full variable domain reads EPEVTQTPSHQVTQMGQEVILRCVPISNHLYFYWYRQILGQKVEFLVSFYNNEISEKSEIFDDQFSVERPDGSNFTLKIRSTKLEDSAMYFCASSEGRAGILKDSPLHFGNGTRLTVT.

The rearrangement links TRBV9 to TRBJ1-2, with D uncertain. Germline V gene data show CDR1 as SGDLS and CDR2 as YYNGEE. V was pared by 0 bases and J by 2 bases, with 5 bases between. The CDR3 runs 13 residues. The chain's CDR3 is CASSVVANYGYTF. CDR3 nucleotide sequence: TGTGCCAGCAGCGTAGTGGCGAACTATGGCTACACCTTC.

J is TRBJ2-7 and V is TRBV4-3; D not resolved. The length of the CDR3 is 14 residues. With 1 base removed from V and 1 base from J, the gap between germline ends came to 8 bases. The germline CDR1 and CDR2 sequences are LGHNA and YSLEER. In DNA, the CDR3 is TGCGCCAGCAGCCAAGTTATTCATTCCTACGAGCAGTACTTC. Translated: CASSQVIHSYEQYF.

Details on this clone: Different DNA sequences within this sample yield the same CDR3. The chain recombines TRBV7-9 with TRBJ2-1; no clear D. Germline CDR1 SEHNR, CDR2 FQNEAQ (reference sequence). The CDR3 runs 13 residues. The V end lost 2 bases, the J end lost 6 bases, and 8 bases lay between the germline ends. Here the CDR3 DNA reads TGTGCCAGCAGCTTACCCGGCGGCAATGAGCAGTTCTTC. As protein: CASSLPGGNEQFF.

This clone was seen only once. The chain uses TRBV7-9 and TRBJ2-7; TRBD2 aligns across 11 bases. Per the germline V gene, CDR1 is SEHNR and CDR2 is FQNEAQ (reference sequence). The CDR3 covers 16 residues. The V segment lost 4 bases and the J segment 1 base; nucleotides outside the gene matches: 6. Here the CDR3 DNA reads TGTGCCAGCAGCTCCTCACTAGCGGGAGCATCCTACGAGCAGTACTTC. Translation: CASSSSLAGASYEQYF.

The chain carries TRBV28 and TRBJ1-1, with TRBD1 matching over 8 bases. The V gene end was trimmed by 3 bases and the J gene end by 1 base; junction bases not matched to a gene: 7. CDR1 is MDHEN, CDR2 SYDVKM, per germline. There are 16 residues in the CDR3. CDR3 loop: CASSFSIGQGNTEAFF. In DNA form, the CDR3 reads TGTGCCAGCAGTTTTAGTATAGGACAGGGGAACACTGAAGCTTTCTTT. Combining the CDR3 with reference TRBV28 and TRBJ1-1 gives the whole variable domain DVKVTQSSRYLVKRTGEKVFLECVQDMDHENMFWYRQDPGLGLRLIYFSYDVKMKEKGDIPEGYSVSREKKERFSLILESASTNQTSMYLCASSFSIGQGNTEAFFGQGTRLTVV.

V is TRBV4-1 and J is TRBJ2-5; unclear D gene. This CDR3 comprises 13 residues. Germline V gene lookup returns CDR1 MGHRA and CDR2 YSYEKL. Trimming took off 3 bases at V and 5 bases at J, with 10 bases between the two ends. The CDR3 coding sequence is TGCGCCAGCAGCCAGCGATTCCGGGAGACCCAGTACTTC. It translates to CASSQRFRETQYF.

This chain connects TRBV28 to TRBJ1-6, with D possibly TRBD1 on 5 matching bases. The CDR3 is made up of 12 amino acids. The germline gives CDR1 MDHEN, CDR2 SYDVKM. V lost 6 bases and J 12 bases, leaving 12 bases between the germline ends. CDR3 sequence reads: CASSTIDRPLHF. CDR3 DNA sequence: TGTGCCAGCAGCACCATAGACAGACCCCTCCACTTT. The variable domain in full, with the rest retrieved from reference TRBV28 and TRBJ1-6, is DVKVTQSSRYLVKRTGEKVFLECVQDMDHENMFWYRQDPGLGLRLIYFSYDVKMKEKGDIPEGYSVSREKKERFSLILESASTNQTSMYLCASSTIDRPLHFGNGTRLTVT.

The V and J genes are TRBV5-1 and TRBJ2-1; the D call may be TRBD1 or TRBD2 (5 bases each). The CDR3 spans 13 residues. CDR1 and CDR2 (germline): SGHRS, YFSETQ. The V end was cut by 2 bases, the J end by 6 bases, with 9 bases between. CDR3 sequence: CASSFGAVNEQFF. The CDR3 DNA reads TGCGCCAGCAGCTTCGGGGCGGTCAATGAGCAGTTCTTC.

The gene calls are TRBV6-6 and TRBJ1-4; no clear D gene. From germline, CDR1 is MNHNY and CDR2 SVGAGI (reference sequence). The V gene lost 7 bases and the J gene lost 8 bases, with 17 bases spanning the gap. The CDR3 totals 14 residues. CDR3 residues: CASTSSLGSEKLFF. CDR3 nucleotides: TGTGCCAGCACCTCTTCATTAGGCTCGGAAAAACTGTTTTTT.

V and J are TRBV4-3 and TRBJ2-3, with D hard to call. The V gene's germline CDR1 is LGHNA and CDR2 YSLEER. The V end was cut by 3 bases, the J end by 2 bases, with 6 bases between. CDR3 size: 13 residues. The CDR3 nucleotides read TGCGCCAGCAGCCAGGTTATCACAGATACGCAGTATTTT. Translated, it gives CASSQVITDTQYF.

The chain employs TRBV5-1 and TRBJ2-1; 7 nucleotides match TRBD2. The CDR3 loop spans 17 amino acids. The J segment lost 1 base and the V segment lost 4 bases, leaving 11 bases of the junction unmatched. Germline lookup yields CDR1 SGHRS and CDR2 YFSETQ. Written as DNA, the CDR3 is TGCGCCAGCAGCGCAGAAGGAATGCGGGGGTCCTACAATGAGCAGTTCTTC. It yields the protein CASSAEGMRGSYNEQFF.

The chain has TRBV5-6 and TRBJ2-7; unclear D gene. Looked up from germline, CDR1 is SGHDT and CDR2 is YYEEEE. V was clipped by 1 base and J by 2 bases, with 16 bases between them. This CDR3 spans 16 amino acids. CDR3 coding DNA: TGTGCCAGCAGCTTGAGTGACCAGCGACGGCCCTACGAGCAGTACTTC. Residues: CASSLSDQRRPYEQYF.

The chain carries TRBV15 and TRBJ1-1, with D unclear. The germline V gene has CDR1 LNHNV and CDR2 YYDKDF (reference sequence). V was trimmed by 9 bases and J by 5 bases, leaving 10 bases between them. This CDR3 spans 11 amino acids. This CDR3 is CATGITTEAFF. The CDR3 nucleotides read TGTGCCACAGGGATAACTACTGAAGCTTTCTTT. Together with reference TRBV15 and TRBJ1-1, the CDR3 gives the full variable domain: DAMVIQNPRYQVTQFGKPVTLSCSQTLNHNVMYWYQQKSSQAPKLLFHYYDKDFNNEADTPDNFQSRRPNTSFCFLDIRSPGLGDTAMYLCATGITTEAFFGQGTRLTVV.

This sequence joins TRBV4-1 and TRBJ1-5; D is undetermined. The V and J ends lost 0 bases and 6 bases respectively, with 15 bases between them. This CDR3 region has 16 residues. Germline-derived CDR1 and CDR2 are MGHRA and YSYEKL. This CDR3 is CASSQDQGIGGQPQHF. Written as DNA, the CDR3 is TGCGCCAGCAGCCAAGATCAAGGGATCGGAGGTCAGCCCCAGCATTTT.

This rearrangement joins TRBV11-2 to TRBJ2-1; perhaps TRBD2 as D (6 bases). The CDR3 consists of 14 residues. Germline values: CDR1 SGHAT, CDR2 FQNNGV. Between the trimmed V and J ends, which lost 4 bases and 5 bases, there was a span of 12 bases. CDR3 nucleotides: TGTGCCAGCAGCTACGGGGGACCTAACAATGAGCAGTTCTTC. This gives the protein CASSYGGPNNEQFF. The entire variable domain, with the rest obtained from reference TRBV11-2 and TRBJ2-1, is as follows: EAGVAQSPRYKIIEKRQSVAFWCNPISGHATLYWYQQILGQGPKLLIQFQNNGVVDDSQLPKDRFSAERLKGVDSTLKIQPAKLEDSAVYLCASSYGGPNNEQFFGPGTRLTVL.

The chain has TRBV6-1 and TRBJ2-3; 9 bases align to TRBD1. The length of the CDR3 is 15 residues. The germline V gene encodes CDR1 MNHNS and CDR2 SASEGT. The ends lost 3 bases at V and 5 bases at J; junction bases unmatched: 6. CDR3 bases: TGTGCCAGCAGTGAGGCCCCGACAGGGGGAGATACGCAGTATTTT. Translation gives CASSEAPTGGDTQYF.

V and J are TRBV7-9 and TRBJ1-2, with D tentatively TRBD1 (5 bases). Germline V gene data show CDR1 as SEHNR and CDR2 as FQNEAQ (reference sequence). Trimming pared 1 base from V and 4 bases from J, leaving 13 bases between. This CDR3 has 15 amino acids. The CDR3 here is CASSLGGVDIYGYTF. The CDR3 DNA follows: TGTGCCAGCAGCTTAGGGGGGGTGGACATCTATGGCTACACCTTC.

The rearrangement links TRBV28 to TRBJ1-5; weak D call: TRBD1 (5 bases). Deletions cut 3 bases from V and 2 bases from J, with 17 bases between. CDR3 length: 17 amino acids. CDR1 MDHEN and CDR2 SYDVKM come from the germline V gene. CDR3 DNA sequence: TGTGCCAGCAGTTTTTGGGGACTTGTTTCGGGCAATCAGCCCCAGCATTTT. This translates into CASSFWGLVSGNQPQHF.